This TCR beta chain was captured in a study of OX40 agonist ivuxolimab in advanced cancers. Study overall: At just under 85% male, the cohort had a mean age of 60 years, ranging from roughly 20 to 79. Two patients with cutaneous melanoma and one with hepatocellular carcinoma, three in total, showed partial responses. General observations from the study: More expanded clones were found, on average, in CD8+ than in CD4+ T cells. The CD4+ and CD8+ T cells in the blood had expanded clonally by week 6 at 0.1 to 3.0 mg/kg.

The data were produced by immunoSEQ multiplex PCR, yet TCRdb's version contains in-frame clones alone and is incomplete. The sample has roughly 80,000 clones, 80% to 95% seen once. Trimming shortened V by 5 bases and J by 0 bases, and 5 bases separated the two germline ends. The CDR3 is 12 amino acids. Germline loops: CDR1 MNHEY, CDR2 SVGAGI. In the case of this clone: Its antigen is not known.

The rearrangement links TRBV6-5 to TRBJ2-7; no definite D call. The sequences come from CD4+ or CD8+ T cells sorted from blood, collected in a trial of the OX40 agonist ivuxolimab. The TCR originated in an adult with an advanced solid tumor such as melanoma, head and neck, liver or kidney cancer. This chain's CDR3 is CASSRDSYEQYF. The CDR3 nucleotides read TGTGCCAGCAGTCGAGACTCCTACGAGCAGTACTTC.